Listed below are T cell receptor beta chains from one sample, sequenced in a study of shared clonotypes between healthy human individuals. The table came from immunoSEQ multiplex PCR; TCRdb's copy has only in-frame clones and leaves some out. In the table there are over 1.5 million clones, around 98% of which are singletons. Sequenced material: naive CD4+ T cells sorted from blood. These receptors all stem from a man between 25 and 39 years old in good health. Both conserved end residues are part of each CDR3. The order of the fields is CDR3 protein, CDR3 DNA, clone size, D gene, V gene, J gene. D genes are given only for firm matches. Clone size is stated in some rows and not others, as once, few, many or a class when expanded.

CDR3aa: CASTPRTGGFEQYF
CDR3nt: TGCGCCAGCACTCCCCGGACAGGGGGGTTCGAGCAGTACTTC
abundance: once
d_gene: TRBD1
v_gene: TRBV5-1
j_gene: TRBJ2-7

CDR3aa: CASRLRDRTDTQYF
CDR3nt: TGTGCCAGCAGACTCAGGGATCGGACAGATACGCAGTATTTT
abundance: NA
d_gene: NA
v_gene: TRBV6-1
j_gene: TRBJ2-3

CDR3aa: CASSEAGGGYTF
CDR3nt: TGTGCCAGCAGTGAAGCAGGGGGTGGCTACACCTTC
abundance: once
d_gene: NA
v_gene: TRBV2
j_gene: TRBJ1-2

CDR3aa: CASSSGLLNYTQYF
CDR3nt: TGCGCCAGCAGCTCGGGACTGCTTAATTATACGCAGTATTTT
abundance: NA
d_gene: NA
v_gene: TRBV5-1
j_gene: TRBJ2-3

CDR3aa: CSVDRRGTEAFF
CDR3nt: TGCAGCGTCGACAGGAGGGGCACTGAAGCTTTCTTT
abundance: NA
d_gene: NA
v_gene: TRBV29-1
j_gene: TRBJ1-1

CDR3aa: CASSRLGQGNVGDYEQYF
CDR3nt: TGTGCCAGCAGTAGGTTGGGACAGGGTAATGTGGGAGACTACGAGCAGTACTTC
abundance: NA
d_gene: TRBD1
v_gene: TRBV5-4
j_gene: TRBJ2-7

CDR3aa: CSVSGSGGTGELFF
CDR3nt: TGCAGCGTTTCTGGGAGTGGCGGCACCGGGGAGCTGTTTTTT
abundance: NA
d_gene: NA
v_gene: TRBV29-1
j_gene: TRBJ2-2

CDR3aa: CANRGRAGEQYF
CDR3nt: TGTGCCAATAGGGGGAGGGCAGGGGAGCAGTACTTC
abundance: NA
d_gene: NA
v_gene: TRBV28
j_gene: TRBJ2-7

CDR3aa: CSVEADPNEKLFF
CDR3nt: TGCAGCGTTGAGGCGGACCCTAATGAAAAACTGTTTTTT
abundance: NA
d_gene: NA
v_gene: TRBV29-1
j_gene: TRBJ1-4

CDR3aa: CASSHSLAGVADTQYF
CDR3nt: TGTGCCAGCAGCCACTCCCTAGCGGGAGTCGCAGATACGCAGTATTTT
abundance: NA
d_gene: TRBD2
v_gene: TRBV9
j_gene: TRBJ2-3

CDR3aa: CASSLGLAGGKETQYF
CDR3nt: TGCGCCAGCAGCTTGGGACTAGCGGGGGGGAAAGAGACCCAGTACTTC
abundance: NA
d_gene: TRBD2
v_gene: TRBV5-1
j_gene: TRBJ2-5

CDR3aa: CASRLTAGGEQYF
CDR3nt: TGTGCCAGCAGGTTGACAGCGGGGGGCGAGCAGTACTTC
abundance: once
d_gene: TRBD2
v_gene: TRBV5-6
j_gene: TRBJ2-7

CDR3aa: CASSLSSNEKLFF
CDR3nt: TGCGCCAGCAGCTTGAGTTCAAATGAAAAACTGTTTTTT
abundance: NA
d_gene: NA
v_gene: TRBV5-1
j_gene: TRBJ1-4

CDR3aa: CASSERDRGNQPQHF
CDR3nt: TGTGCCAGCAGTGAAAGGGATAGGGGCAATCAGCCCCAGCATTTT
abundance: NA
d_gene: NA
v_gene: TRBV6-1
j_gene: TRBJ1-5

CDR3aa: CASSEWSNAHQPQHF
CDR3nt: TGTGCCAGCAGTGAATGGTCAAACGCTCATCAGCCCCAGCATTTT
abundance: NA
d_gene: NA
v_gene: TRBV2
j_gene: TRBJ1-5

CDR3aa: CASSLGEGRNTEAFF
CDR3nt: TGTGCCAGCAGCCTGGGAGAAGGGAGAAACACTGAAGCTTTCTTT
abundance: NA
d_gene: NA
v_gene: TRBV11-3
j_gene: TRBJ1-1

CDR3aa: CASSTFVGGYNEQFF
CDR3nt: TGTGCCAGCAGTACATTCGTTGGTGGGTACAATGAGCAGTTCTTC
abundance: NA
d_gene: NA
v_gene: TRBV27
j_gene: TRBJ2-1

CDR3aa: CASSRWTGETYNEQFF
CDR3nt: TGTGCCAGCAGCAGATGGACAGGGGAAACCTACAATGAGCAGTTCTTC
abundance: NA
d_gene: TRBD1
v_gene: TRBV11-2
j_gene: TRBJ2-1

CDR3aa: CASSNVGPGERGYTF
CDR3nt: TGTGCCAGCAGCAACGTGGGCCCAGGTGAACGCGGCTACACCTTC
abundance: NA
d_gene: NA
v_gene: TRBV28
j_gene: TRBJ1-2

CDR3aa: CASSLQGFNYGYTF
CDR3nt: TGTGCCAGCAGCTTACAGGGATTTAACTATGGCTACACCTTC
abundance: NA
d_gene: NA
v_gene: TRBV7-9
j_gene: TRBJ1-2

CDR3aa: CASSLIAGGTDTQYF
CDR3nt: TGTGCCAGCAGCTTGATAGCGGGAGGAACCGATACGCAGTATTTT
abundance: once
d_gene: TRBD2
v_gene: TRBV5-6
j_gene: TRBJ2-3

CDR3aa: CAITVKRELTDTQYF
CDR3nt: TGTGCCATCACCGTTAAGCGGGAGTTAACAGATACGCAGTATTTT
abundance: NA
d_gene: TRBD2
v_gene: TRBV10-3
j_gene: TRBJ2-3

CDR3aa: CASSQDLPGSSYEQYF
CDR3nt: TGCGCCAGCAGCCAAGACTTGCCAGGGAGCTCCTACGAGCAGTACTTC
abundance: NA
d_gene: NA
v_gene: TRBV4-3
j_gene: TRBJ2-7

CDR3aa: CSVGQTYEQYF
CDR3nt: TGCAGCGTGGGACAGACCTACGAGCAGTACTTC
abundance: once
d_gene: TRBD1
v_gene: TRBV29-1
j_gene: TRBJ2-7

CDR3aa: CASSQGPMNTEAFF
CDR3nt: TGTGCCAGCTCACAGGGACCGATGAACACTGAAGCTTTCTTT
abundance: once
d_gene: NA
v_gene: TRBV18
j_gene: TRBJ1-1

CDR3aa: CAISESVDPGLAGEETQYF
CDR3nt: TGTGCCATCAGTGAGTCGGTTGACCCGGGACTAGCGGGGGAAGAGACCCAGTACTTC
abundance: NA
d_gene: TRBD2
v_gene: TRBV10-3
j_gene: TRBJ2-5

CDR3aa: CAISNEGARGPDTQYF
CDR3nt: TGTGCCATCAGTAATGAGGGGGCGCGGGGTCCAGATACGCAGTATTTT
abundance: NA
d_gene: NA
v_gene: TRBV10-3
j_gene: TRBJ2-3

CDR3aa: CASSTSGVPFDTQYF
CDR3nt: TGTGCCAGCAGCACTAGCGGGGTTCCGTTTGATACGCAGTATTTT
abundance: NA
d_gene: TRBD2
v_gene: TRBV28
j_gene: TRBJ2-3

CDR3aa: CASKGTPTYEQYF
CDR3nt: TGTGCCAGCAAAGGGACTCCGACCTACGAGCAGTACTTC
abundance: NA
d_gene: NA
v_gene: TRBV28
j_gene: TRBJ2-7

CDR3aa: CASSLGTGANTGELFF
CDR3nt: TGCGCCAGCAGTTTAGGGACAGGGGCGAACACCGGGGAGCTGTTTTTT
abundance: NA
d_gene: TRBD1
v_gene: TRBV5-1
j_gene: TRBJ2-2

CDR3aa: CASSATGPGGIRFF
CDR3nt: TGTGCCAGCAGCGCCACAGGACCTGGGGGGATTCGGTTCTTC
abundance: once
d_gene: NA
v_gene: TRBV9
j_gene: TRBJ2-1

CDR3aa: CASSILPGQGYGYTF
CDR3nt: TGTGCCAGTAGTATTTTACCGGGACAGGGCTATGGCTACACCTTC
abundance: NA
d_gene: TRBD1
v_gene: TRBV19
j_gene: TRBJ1-2

CDR3aa: CASSLVWREAYEQYF
CDR3nt: TGTGCCAGCAGCTTGGTCTGGCGGGAAGCCTACGAGCAGTACTTC
abundance: NA
d_gene: NA
v_gene: TRBV5-6
j_gene: TRBJ2-7

CDR3aa: CASSFLQTGAPNEQFF
CDR3nt: TGCGCCAGCAGCTTTCTTCAGACAGGGGCCCCCAATGAGCAGTTCTTC
abundance: NA
d_gene: TRBD1
v_gene: TRBV5-1
j_gene: TRBJ2-1

CDR3aa: CASSYDSGENTEAFF
CDR3nt: TGTGCCAGCAGCTACGACTCGGGGGAGAACACTGAAGCTTTCTTT
abundance: NA
d_gene: NA
v_gene: TRBV5-4
j_gene: TRBJ1-1

CDR3aa: CASSLFLRDQETQYF
CDR3nt: TGTGCCAGCAGCTTATTTCTGCGGGATCAAGAGACCCAGTACTTC
abundance: NA
d_gene: NA
v_gene: TRBV7-9
j_gene: TRBJ2-5

CDR3aa: CASRGSGRGDTQYF
CDR3nt: TGCGCCAGCAGAGGGTCGGGACGTGGGGATACGCAGTATTTT
abundance: NA
d_gene: NA
v_gene: TRBV10-1
j_gene: TRBJ2-3

CDR3aa: CASSVGVGDRMF
CDR3nt: TGTGCCAGCAGCGTAGGTGTAGGGGACAGGATGTTC
abundance: NA
d_gene: TRBD1
v_gene: TRBV9
j_gene: TRBJ1-2

CDR3aa: CASSKQDRPSTDTQYF
CDR3nt: TGCGCCAGCAGCAAACAAGACAGGCCGTCCACAGATACGCAGTATTTT
abundance: NA
d_gene: NA
v_gene: TRBV4-1
j_gene: TRBJ2-3

CDR3aa: CASSLEDGGPEAFF
CDR3nt: TGTGCCAGCAGCTTAGAGGATGGGGGGCCCGAAGCTTTCTTT
abundance: NA
d_gene: NA
v_gene: TRBV7-9
j_gene: TRBJ1-1

CDR3aa: CASSLPASNTGELFF
CDR3nt: TGCGCCAGCAGCTTACCAGCTTCGAACACCGGGGAGCTGTTTTTT
abundance: NA
d_gene: NA
v_gene: TRBV5-1
j_gene: TRBJ2-2

CDR3aa: CASSQDHGRETQYF
CDR3nt: TGTGCCAGCAGCCAAGATCACGGACGGGAGACCCAGTACTTC
abundance: NA
d_gene: NA
v_gene: TRBV4-2
j_gene: TRBJ2-5

CDR3aa: CASRGRTGAGLPEAFF
CDR3nt: TGTGCCAGCAGGGGCAGGACAGGGGCAGGTTTACCTGAAGCTTTCTTT
abundance: NA
d_gene: TRBD1
v_gene: TRBV7-2
j_gene: TRBJ1-1

CDR3aa: CASSQGAGNEQFF
CDR3nt: TGTGCCAGCAGCCAGGGGGCGGGCAATGAGCAGTTCTTC
abundance: NA
d_gene: TRBD1
v_gene: TRBV2
j_gene: TRBJ2-1

CDR3aa: CASTNRPSYEQYF
CDR3nt: TGTGCCAGCACGAACCGGCCGTCCTACGAGCAGTACTTC
abundance: NA
d_gene: NA
v_gene: TRBV2
j_gene: TRBJ2-7

CDR3aa: CASIQSRRGHQPQHF
CDR3nt: TGTGCCAGCATCCAGTCCCGCAGGGGGCACCAGCCCCAGCATTTT
abundance: NA
d_gene: TRBD1
v_gene: TRBV28
j_gene: TRBJ1-5

CDR3aa: CASSLDQGWTGELFF
CDR3nt: TGCGCCAGCAGCTTGGACCAGGGGTGGACCGGGGAGCTGTTTTTT
abundance: NA
d_gene: NA
v_gene: TRBV5-1
j_gene: TRBJ2-2

CDR3aa: CATSRGGTNTGELFF
CDR3nt: TGTGCCACCAGCAGAGGCGGAACGAACACCGGGGAGCTGTTTTTT
abundance: NA
d_gene: NA
v_gene: TRBV15
j_gene: TRBJ2-2

CDR3aa: CASSYGSADTQYF
CDR3nt: TGTGCCAGCAGCTATGGGTCCGCAGATACGCAGTATTTT
abundance: once
d_gene: NA
v_gene: TRBV7-2
j_gene: TRBJ2-3

CDR3aa: CAISDSYTQYF
CDR3nt: TGTGCCATCAGTGACTCATATACGCAGTATTTT
abundance: NA
d_gene: NA
v_gene: TRBV10-3
j_gene: TRBJ2-3

CDR3aa: CASGHDEQFF
CDR3nt: TGTGCCTCGGGGCATGATGAGCAGTTCTTC
abundance: NA
d_gene: NA
v_gene: TRBV7-8
j_gene: TRBJ2-1

CDR3aa: CASSYSSASGELFF
CDR3nt: TGTGCCAGCAGTTACTCCTCGGCGAGCGGGGAGCTGTTTTTT
abundance: NA
d_gene: NA
v_gene: TRBV6-6
j_gene: TRBJ2-2

CDR3aa: CASSLDGTGSYEQYF
CDR3nt: TGTGCCAGCAGCTTAGATGGGACAGGGTCCTACGAGCAGTACTTC
abundance: NA
d_gene: TRBD1
v_gene: TRBV7-2
j_gene: TRBJ2-7

CDR3aa: CASSDAGAYEQYF
CDR3nt: TGTGCCAGCAGTGACGCGGGAGCGTACGAGCAGTACTTC
abundance: NA
d_gene: TRBD2
v_gene: TRBV2
j_gene: TRBJ2-7

CDR3aa: CASSSPGGYQPQHF
CDR3nt: TGTGCCAGCAGTTCCCCAGGGGGCTATCAGCCCCAGCATTTT
abundance: NA
d_gene: TRBD1
v_gene: TRBV28
j_gene: TRBJ1-5

CDR3aa: CASSDHRDDGETQYF
CDR3nt: TGTGCCAGCAGCGACCACCGGGACGATGGCGAGACCCAGTACTTC
abundance: NA
d_gene: NA
v_gene: TRBV5-4
j_gene: TRBJ2-5

CDR3aa: CASSLATGTYTNYGYTF
CDR3nt: TGTGCCAGCAGCTTAGCGACAGGGACTTACACTAACTATGGCTACACCTTC
abundance: NA
d_gene: TRBD1
v_gene: TRBV7-9
j_gene: TRBJ1-2